Given below is one TCR beta chain in context. The CDR3 length is 13 residues. V lost 8 bases and J lost 7; bases outside the gene matches: 7. This specimen belongs to a study of blood T cell repertoires in COVID-19. On the study more broadly: Italy, Spain and the United States were the sources of the convalescent and acute COVID-19 samples.

Original data processing: The assay estimated nucleated cells by amplifying reference gene primers. This table comes from immunoSEQ multiplex PCR, and its TCRdb copy is limited to in-frame clones, with some not included. D and trimming were read from the DNA, whereas the V and J calls and clone size are those reported in that table. The sample carries fewer than 180,000 clones, approximately 90% recorded once. This chain connects TRBV12-3 or TRBV12-4 to TRBJ2-1, with 8 bases lining up with TRBD1. The sequencing sample was made of peripheral blood. The receptor comes from a woman aged 55-70 years with active or convalescent COVID-19. The CDR3 sequence: CASGKTGENEQFF. The CDR3, as DNA: TGTGCCAGCGGAAAGACAGGGGAGAATGAGCAGTTCTTC.